This is a list of T cell receptor beta chains from one sample in a study of Ad26.COV2.S vaccination and SARS-CoV-2 variants. This table comes from immunoSEQ multiplex PCR, and its TCRdb copy is limited to in-frame clones, with some not included. The repertoire has around 370,000 clones, 80% to 90% of them found once; the top ten carry roughly 3.3%. Sequencing was performed on peripheral blood, taken in a trial of Ad26.COV2.S vaccine versus placebo. The receptors originated from a person between 18 and 65 years old who received the Ad26.COV2.S COVID-19 vaccine or a placebo. The CDR3 runs from the conserved cysteine through the conserved F or W. D genes are given only for firm matches.

TRBV11-2,13,TRBJ2-7,-,CASSLDRSYEQYF
TRBV5-1,15,TRBJ2-1,TRBD2,CASSLASPAGYEQFF
TRBV12-3/TRBV12-4,13,TRBJ1-1,-,CASSIELNTEAFF
TRBV19,16,TRBJ2-3,TRBD2,CASRPLAGGSSDTQYF
TRBV18,15,TRBJ2-3,TRBD2,CASSPIAGVGDTQYF
TRBV19,13,TRBJ2-1,-,CASRLGFYNEQFF
TRBV5-1,15,TRBJ2-7,-,CASSLGLPGSYEQYF
TRBV5-4,16,TRBJ1-2,TRBD1,CASKPPGGGLNYGYTF
TRBV7-2,14,TRBJ2-1,TRBD2,CASSLGAGTIEQFF
TRBV5-1,16,TRBJ2-1,TRBD2,CASTDGRGDRLNEQFF
TRBV3-1/TRBV3-2,14,TRBJ1-2,-,CASSPGHTNYGYTF
TRBV2,14,TRBJ1-2,-,CASSVPSKGGGYTF
TRBV24-1,16,TRBJ2-3,-,CATSDPMQGIADTQYF
TRBV7-9,15,TRBJ2-2,-,CASSGPGDNTGELFF
TRBV2,14,TRBJ1-1,TRBD1,CASSPRTGNTEAFF
TRBV30,15,TRBJ2-3,TRBD2,CAWRNGAGATDTQYF
TRBV24-1,14,TRBJ2-1,TRBD2,CATQGLAGHNEQFF
TRBV10-3,14,TRBJ1-2,-,CAPSVEGFSYGYTF
TRBV2,12,TRBJ1-2,-,CASSRQVWGYTF
TRBV5-1,15,TRBJ1-3,-,CASSLEGKSGNTIYF
TRBV9,13,TRBJ2-1,TRBD2,CASSSYPGGEQFF
TRBV11-2,15,TRBJ2-7,-,CASSLEVASSYEQYF
TRBV4-3,15,TRBJ1-4,TRBD1,CASSNRDRGDEKLFF
TRBV6-2/TRBV6-3,12,TRBJ2-7,-,CASSSSSYEQYF
TRBV28,13,TRBJ2-7,-,CASSSGNNYEQYF
TRBV5-4,15,TRBJ2-2,-,CASSPVGIEAGELFF
TRBV9,16,TRBJ1-2,TRBD1,CASSVRPGTGGDGYTF
TRBV27,14,TRBJ1-1,-,CASSPWGVDTEAFF
TRBV6-5,14,TRBJ1-2,TRBD1,CASSSDRVGYGYTF
TRBV2,18,TRBJ2-4,-,CASSGRYPGAGSKNIQYF
TRBV18,15,TRBJ2-7,-,CASSPPLLASYEQYF
TRBV4-1,15,TRBJ2-7,TRBD1,CASSQAGTGHYEQYF
TRBV4-1,14,TRBJ2-7,-,CASSQGNSNYEQYF
TRBV25-1,13,TRBJ2-5,-,CASNNGVAETQYF
TRBV28,14,TRBJ2-7,TRBD1,CASSLGQGINEQYF
TRBV19,12,TRBJ1-2,-,CASSDWYYGYTF
TRBV7-9,15,TRBJ1-2,-,CASSLGGGPNYGYTF
TRBV27,17,TRBJ2-1,-,CASSPRTGKSSYNEQFF